A selection of T cell receptor beta chains follows, all from one sample in a study of shared clonotypes between healthy human individuals. The method was immunoSEQ multiplex PCR; TCRdb's version includes in-frame clones alone and lacks a portion of them. The sample contains around 1.9 million clones, approximately 94% of which appear only once. Sequencing input: naive CD8+ T cells from PBMCs. These receptors originate from a man aged 18 to 29 in good health. Some clones in this sample may be carry-over from other donors' samples. Each CDR3 is given with its conserved first and last residue. Fields, in order: clone size, D gene, V gene, J gene, CDR3 protein, CDR3 DNA. The D gene is left open where the match is weak. Clone size is not always given. Where it is, it says once, few, many or a class for expanded clones.

abundance: few
d_gene: TRBD1
v_gene: TRBV19
j_gene: TRBJ1-5
CDR3aa: CASSTTGVRNQPQHF
CDR3nt: TGTGCCAGTAGTACTACAGGGGTGCGCAATCAGCCCCAGCATTTT

abundance: .
d_gene: .
v_gene: TRBV5-4
j_gene: TRBJ2-7
CDR3aa: CASSSVEGKFEQYF
CDR3nt: TGTGCCAGCAGCTCAGTGGAGGGTAAATTCGAGCAGTACTTC

abundance: .
d_gene: TRBD2
v_gene: TRBV7-9
j_gene: TRBJ2-1
CDR3aa: CASSQAGGEQFF
CDR3nt: TGTGCCAGCAGCCAGGCGGGGGGTGAGCAGTTCTTC

abundance: .
d_gene: .
v_gene: TRBV19
j_gene: TRBJ1-1
CDR3aa: CASTVDTNTEAFF
CDR3nt: TGTGCCAGTACCGTAGACACGAACACTGAAGCTTTCTTT

abundance: .
d_gene: .
v_gene: TRBV6-5
j_gene: TRBJ2-5
CDR3aa: CASSREDGEETQYF
CDR3nt: TGTGCCAGCAGTAGGGAGGACGGTGAAGAGACCCAGTACTTC

abundance: .
d_gene: .
v_gene: TRBV7-6
j_gene: TRBJ1-1
CDR3aa: CASSLLGGGTEAFF
CDR3nt: TGTGCCAGCAGCTTATTAGGAGGGGGCACTGAAGCTTTCTTT

abundance: .
d_gene: .
v_gene: TRBV7-2
j_gene: TRBJ2-1
CDR3aa: CASSDQGSWDEQFF
CDR3nt: TGTGCCAGCAGCGACCAGGGTTCTTGGGATGAGCAGTTCTTC

abundance: .
d_gene: .
v_gene: TRBV6-5
j_gene: TRBJ1-5
CDR3aa: CASSLRGGNQPQHF
CDR3nt: TGTGCCAGCAGTCTCAGGGGTGGCAATCAGCCCCAGCATTTT

abundance: .
d_gene: TRBD1
v_gene: TRBV27
j_gene: TRBJ2-7
CDR3aa: CASKSKRTGFFEQYF
CDR3nt: TGTGCCAGCAAGAGCAAAAGGACAGGGTTTTTCGAGCAGTACTTC

abundance: .
d_gene: TRBD2
v_gene: TRBV7-6
j_gene: TRBJ2-3
CDR3aa: CASSPIAGRVGDTQYF
CDR3nt: TGTGCCAGCAGCCCTATAGCGGGAAGGGTCGGAGATACGCAGTATTTT

abundance: .
d_gene: .
v_gene: TRBV7-2
j_gene: TRBJ2-3
CDR3aa: CASSLEWRDHGTQYF
CDR3nt: TGTGCCAGCAGCTTAGAGTGGCGGGACCACGGTACGCAGTATTTT

abundance: .
d_gene: TRBD2
v_gene: TRBV11-2
j_gene: TRBJ2-5
CDR3aa: CASSRVREGLEETQYF
CDR3nt: TGTGCCAGCAGCCGAGTGCGGGAGGGCCTAGAAGAGACCCAGTACTTC

abundance: .
d_gene: .
v_gene: TRBV7-6
j_gene: TRBJ1-1
CDR3aa: CASSSPGLWQGLAFF
CDR3nt: TGTGCCAGCAGCTCCCCCGGCCTGTGGCAGGGGTTGGCTTTCTTT

abundance: .
d_gene: .
v_gene: TRBV28
j_gene: TRBJ2-1
CDR3aa: CASSSGQSSYNEQFF
CDR3nt: TGTGCCAGCAGTTCAGGACAGAGCTCCTACAATGAGCAGTTCTTC

abundance: .
d_gene: .
v_gene: TRBV7-9
j_gene: TRBJ1-1
CDR3aa: CASSLAVAEAFF
CDR3nt: TGTGCCAGCAGCCTGGCGGTGGCTGAAGCTTTCTTT